This paragraph reports one T cell receptor beta chain. No antigen is known for it. The record has no base qualities; no much larger clone is one base away. CD8 naive samples consisted of CD45RO-negative cells that were positively selected for CCR7, yielding a CD45RA+CCR7+ population without TemRA cells. Donors were healthy HIV-negative adults with no recently reported acute infections or vaccinations. Every donor was a Caucasian adult living in Nashville, Tennessee, USA. After blood collection by leukapheresis, PBMCs were isolated using Ficoll-Histopaque density gradient centrifugation and then cryopreserved in the vapor phase of liquid nitrogen. Analytical flow cytometry was used to check the purity and quantity of each magnetically sorted T cell population. Genomic DNA was isolated from every sorted fraction and measured by UV absorbance on a Nanodrop 2000c. These data come from a study of shared clonotypes between healthy human individuals (dated by TCRdb to about 2020). In the study overall: A few men and a couple of women, aged 18 to 49 years, made up the cohort. To increase sequencing depth and limit assay-specific biases, different laboratories used diverse techniques to prepare libraries and sequence TCR repertoires. Between about 0.94 and 8.9 billion PBMCs per donor were obtained by leukapheresis. For each donor, three plates each were used for CD4 naive and CD4 memory, two plates were used for CD8 naive, and one plate was used for CD8 memory. The study deeply sequenced blood TCR repertoires of about five healthy adults to estimate repertoire size and the extent of clonotype sharing between individuals. The full study reports these points: About 5% of naive CD4, 3.5% of naive CD8, around 2.3% of memory CD4, and 0.4% of memory CD8 clonotypes were shared across a few donors. Only blood was sampled, and tissue TCR repertoires likely differ from those in blood. Higher generation probabilities were observed for clonotypes shared by all four sorted-subset donors than for non-shared clonotypes. Pairwise subsampling led to the expectation that sequencing depth would affect the degree of clonotype sharing among donors. Estimated clonotype richness was generally larger for naive than for memory subsets. Rarefaction of sorted-subset datasets indicated incomplete sequencing despite the large sequencing depth. Because the study included a small number of donors, the genetic and exposure-history diversity represented was limited.

Sequences SEHNR (CDR1) and FQNEAQ (CDR2) are obtained from the germline V gene (reference sequence). The CDR3 sequence holds 15 residues, the cysteine and phenylalanine included. Of the read, only the CDR3 DNA is kept; its 45 bases are in frame from base 1. Trimming accounts for 5 bases at V and 5 bases at J, while the number of junction bases matched to no gene is 12. Using the deep immunoSEQ assay, TCR CDR3 regions were amplified from genomic DNA by multiplex PCR. Extracted genomic DNA from each cell subset was spread evenly across all wells of several immunoSEQ 96-well plates, with each plate serving as a replicate. Each replicate PCR for sorted subsets received around 200 ng genomic DNA, equal to roughly 33,000 T cell genomes. Purified libraries were measured with a Qubit 3.0 fluorometer, size-checked on a Bioanalyzer 2100, and measured again with the KAPA Library Quantification kit. A separate single-read 150-cycle Illumina NextSeq 550 flow cell was used to sequence each immunoSEQ 96-well plate. Per the authors' processing: Because the immunoSEQ output held only junctional sequences and lacked quality scores, the filtering could not match the filtering applied to full-length reads. To assign V/J genes and CDR3, sequences were annotated against IMGT germline references using PyIR, a Python wrapper for IgBLAST v1.9. Reads were filtered out if the reads had weak V/J assignments (E-value above 1e-6), no CDR3, stop codons, out-of-frame junctions, or ambiguous translated residues. A V3J clonotype was defined by an identical inferred V gene, J gene, and CDR3 amino acid sequence. To compute the percentage overlap between repertoires, the number of shared unique clonotypes was divided by the size of the smaller repertoire. Three approaches were used to assess repertoire richness: RTK rarefaction, the Chao1 estimator, and Recon v2.1 estimates of unobserved clonotypes. OLGA was used to compute generation probabilities for all TCRbeta clonotypes that the gDNA method yielded from a few donors. Not all clones reach the TCRdb copy of this immuneACCESS table, which keeps in-frame sequences only. Checked studies attribute under half of the gap to unresolved V genes and leave the rest unexplained. That table gives V, J and clone size, and the DNA gave D and trimming. This sample gives some 2 million clones in total; about 95% of them show up just once. In total, the top ten clones hold 0.95% to 1.5% of the sample.

The sequencing input was naive CD8+ T cells sorted from blood. The label giving this sample's cell subset or site can be read as: CD45RA+CCR7+. In this chain, TRBV7-9 is recombined with TRBJ2-7, with 7 bases aligning to TRBD1. The TCR originated in a man between 18 and 29 years old in good health. Here the CDR3 is given as CASSQPGQPLDEQYF. DNA sequence: TGTGCCAGCAGCCAACCGGGACAGCCCCTAGACGAGCAGTACTTC.